The source of this TCR beta chain is a study of beta chain features in type 1 diabetes. General study results and limits: Naive, central memory and Treg TCRB repertoires appeared more alike in patients than in healthy donors. The study found moderately but significantly shorter TCRB CDR3s in all four CD4+ subsets of Type 1 diabetes patients.

The study reverse transcribed the entire isolated RNA, so it sequenced expressed TCRB transcripts. Clones were read by immunoSEQ multiplex PCR, and TCRdb kept only the in-frame ones, dropping some. The sample yields around 250,000 clones, roughly an eighth seen once. Donors contributed one heparinised blood draw apiece, averaging approximately 100 mL. Sorted cells reached over 95% purity in every population. J was trimmed by 7 bases and V by 4 bases; bases with no gene match: 0. The CDR3 contains 13 residues. Germline V lookup: CDR1 SGHTA, CDR2 FQGNSA. A note on this clone: Antigen: not known.

The sequence was collected from a man aged 30-40 years with type 1 diabetes. The chain joins TRBV7-2 to TRBJ2-1, with 11 positions matching TRBD2. The source material was naive CD4+ T cells from blood. This CDR3 is CASSSSGRNEQFF. The CDR3 nucleotides are TGTGCCAGCAGCTCTAGCGGGAGGAATGAGCAGTTCTTC.